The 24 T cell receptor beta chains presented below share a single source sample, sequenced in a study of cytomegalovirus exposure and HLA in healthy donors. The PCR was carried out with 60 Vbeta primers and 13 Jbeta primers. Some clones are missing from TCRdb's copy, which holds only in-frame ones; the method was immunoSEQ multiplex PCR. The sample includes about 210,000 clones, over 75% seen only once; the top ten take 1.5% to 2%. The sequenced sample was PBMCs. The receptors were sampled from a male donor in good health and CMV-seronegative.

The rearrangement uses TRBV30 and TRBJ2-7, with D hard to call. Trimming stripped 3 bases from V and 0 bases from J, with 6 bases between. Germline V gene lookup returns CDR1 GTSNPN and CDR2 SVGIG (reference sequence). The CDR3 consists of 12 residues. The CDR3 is CAWRYSSYEQYF. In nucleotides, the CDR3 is TGTGCCTGGAGATACAGCTCCTACGAGCAGTACTTC.

The CDR3 coding sequence is TGCGCCAGCAGCCAGATTACAGGGGGCGCTGGCTACACCTTC. Residues: CASSQITGGAGYTF. The chain recombines TRBV4-1 with TRBJ1-2; 9 nucleotides line up with TRBD1. V was pared by 3 bases and J by 7 bases, with 6 bases of the junction left unmatched. Germline V gives CDR1 MGHRA, CDR2 YSYEKL. CDR3 length equals 14 residues.

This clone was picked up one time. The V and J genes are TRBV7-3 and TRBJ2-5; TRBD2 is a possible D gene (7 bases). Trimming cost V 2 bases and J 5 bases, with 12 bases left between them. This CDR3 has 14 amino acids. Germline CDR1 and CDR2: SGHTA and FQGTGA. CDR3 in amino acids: CASSLRGAGETQYF. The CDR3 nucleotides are TGTGCCAGCAGCTTACGGGGGGCTGGCGAGACCCAGTACTTC.

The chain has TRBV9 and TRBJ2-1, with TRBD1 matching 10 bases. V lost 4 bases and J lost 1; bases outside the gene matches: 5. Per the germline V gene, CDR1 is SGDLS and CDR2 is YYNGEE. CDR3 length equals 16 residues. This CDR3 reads CASSPWTGGSYNEQFF. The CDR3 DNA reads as TGTGCCAGCAGCCCCTGGACAGGGGGATCCTACAATGAGCAGTTCTTC.

CDR3: CASSSGLEMAQYF. In DNA form, the CDR3 reads TGTGCCAGCAGCTCGGGACTAGAGATGGCCCAGTACTTC. The chain couples TRBV5-5 to TRBJ2-5; TRBD2 aligns across 8 bases. J lost 9 bases, V lost 3 bases, and 7 bases had no gene match. Germline V gene sequence: CDR1 SGHKS, CDR2 YYEKEE (reference sequence). The CDR3 sequence is 13 residues long. Variable domain in full (rest from reference TRBV5-5 and TRBJ2-5): DAGVTQSPTHLIKTRGQQVTLRCSPISGHKSVSWYQQVLGQGPQFIFQYYEKEERGRGNFPDRFSARQFPNYSSELNVNALLLGDSALYLCASSSGLEMAQYFGPGTRLLVL.

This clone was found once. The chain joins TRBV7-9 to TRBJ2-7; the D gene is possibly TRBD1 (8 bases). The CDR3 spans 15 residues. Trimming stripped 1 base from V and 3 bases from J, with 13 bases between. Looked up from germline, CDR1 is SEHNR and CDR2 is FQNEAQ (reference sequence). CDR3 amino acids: CASSLETGEGYEQYF. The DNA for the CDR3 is TGTGCCAGCAGCTTAGAGACAGGGGAGGGCTACGAGCAGTACTTC.

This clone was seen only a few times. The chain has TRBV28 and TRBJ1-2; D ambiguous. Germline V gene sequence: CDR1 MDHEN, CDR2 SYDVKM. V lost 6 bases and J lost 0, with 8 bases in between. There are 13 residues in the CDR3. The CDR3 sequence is CASSLRANYGYTF. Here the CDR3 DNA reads TGTGCCAGCAGCCTCCGAGCTAACTATGGCTACACCTTC.

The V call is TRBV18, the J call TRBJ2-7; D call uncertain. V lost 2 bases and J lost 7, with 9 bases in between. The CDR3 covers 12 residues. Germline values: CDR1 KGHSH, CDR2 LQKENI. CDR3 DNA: TGTGCCAGCTCACCATCTAACGAAGAGCAGTACTTC. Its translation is CASSPSNEEQYF.

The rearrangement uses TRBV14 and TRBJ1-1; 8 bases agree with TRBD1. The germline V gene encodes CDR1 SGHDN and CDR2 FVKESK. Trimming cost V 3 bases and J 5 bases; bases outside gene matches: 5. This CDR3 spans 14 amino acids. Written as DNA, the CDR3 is TGTGCCAGCAGCCACAGGACAGGGAGGACTGAAGCTTTCTTT. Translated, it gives CASSHRTGRTEAFF.

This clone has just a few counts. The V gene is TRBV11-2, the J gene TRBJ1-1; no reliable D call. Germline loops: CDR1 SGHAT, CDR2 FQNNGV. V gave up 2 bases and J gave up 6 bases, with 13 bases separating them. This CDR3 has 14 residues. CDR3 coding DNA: TGTGCCAGCAGCTTAATCCCGGAGCCCTCTGAAGCTTTCTTT. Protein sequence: CASSLIPEPSEAFF.

The CDR3 loop reads CASSPLGTPTRETQYF. The DNA of the CDR3 is TGTGCCAGCAGCCCACTCGGGACACCAACTAGGGAGACCCAGTACTTC. The rearrangement links TRBV9 to TRBJ2-5; D perhaps matches TRBD1 (6 bases). Germline loops: CDR1 SGDLS, CDR2 YYNGEE. V was clipped by 4 bases and J by 5 bases, with 21 bases between them. The CDR3 extends over 16 amino acids.

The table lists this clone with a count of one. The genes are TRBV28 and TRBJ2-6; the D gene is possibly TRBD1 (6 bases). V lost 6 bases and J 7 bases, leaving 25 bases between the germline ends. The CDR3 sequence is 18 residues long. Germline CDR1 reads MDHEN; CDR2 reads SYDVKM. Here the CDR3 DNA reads TGTGCCAGCAGCCTACCTTACAGGGCCGGCAATCTTGCCAACGTCCTGACTTTC. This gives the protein CASSLPYRAGNLANVLTF.

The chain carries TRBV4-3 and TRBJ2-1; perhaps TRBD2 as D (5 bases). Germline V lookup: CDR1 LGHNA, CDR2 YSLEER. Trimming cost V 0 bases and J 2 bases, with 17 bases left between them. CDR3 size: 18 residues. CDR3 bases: TGCGCCAGCAGCCAAGATCCCCCGGGAAGGGATCCCTACAATGAGCAGTTCTTC. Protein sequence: CASSQDPPGRDPYNEQFF.

The CDR3 region is CASSITAGGYEQYF. The CDR3, as DNA: TGTGCCAGTAGTATAACAGCAGGAGGCTACGAGCAGTACTTC. The chain joins TRBV19 to TRBJ2-7, with D possibly being TRBD2 (5 bases). The CDR3 is 14 amino acids. Germline-derived CDR1 and CDR2 are LNHDA and SQIVND (reference sequence). Trimming removed 2 bases at V and 3 bases at J, with 11 bases between. Full variable domain (remainder filled in from reference TRBV19 and TRBJ2-7): DGGITQSPKYLFRKEGQNVTLSCEQNLNHDAMYWYRQDPGQGLRLIYYSQIVNDFQKGDIAEGYSVSREKKESFPLTVTSAQKNPTAFYLCASSITAGGYEQYFGPGTRLTVT.

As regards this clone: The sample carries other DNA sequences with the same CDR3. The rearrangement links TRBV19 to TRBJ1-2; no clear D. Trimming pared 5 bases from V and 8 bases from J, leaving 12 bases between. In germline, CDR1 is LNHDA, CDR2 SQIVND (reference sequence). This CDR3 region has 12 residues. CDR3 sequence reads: CASSLRGSGYTF. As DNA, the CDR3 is TGTGCCAGTAGTCTCCGGGGTTCCGGCTACACCTTC.

CDR3 region: CASSPGQGGGIYEQYF. The DNA of the CDR3 is TGTGCCAGCAGCCCGGGGCAGGGCGGGGGGATCTACGAGCAGTACTTC. The chain recombines TRBV7-3 with TRBJ2-7, with 8 bases matching TRBD2. The CDR3 runs 16 residues. Trimming removed 5 bases from V and 3 bases from J; junction bases left unmatched: 12. CDR1 is SGHTA, CDR2 FQGTGA, per germline.

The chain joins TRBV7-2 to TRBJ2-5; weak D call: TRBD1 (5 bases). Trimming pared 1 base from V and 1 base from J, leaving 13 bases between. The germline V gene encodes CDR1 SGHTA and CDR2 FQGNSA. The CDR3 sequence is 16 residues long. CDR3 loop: CASSLVSGNAQETQYF. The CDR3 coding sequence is TGTGCCAGCAGCTTAGTTTCAGGGAATGCCCAAGAGACCCAGTACTTC.

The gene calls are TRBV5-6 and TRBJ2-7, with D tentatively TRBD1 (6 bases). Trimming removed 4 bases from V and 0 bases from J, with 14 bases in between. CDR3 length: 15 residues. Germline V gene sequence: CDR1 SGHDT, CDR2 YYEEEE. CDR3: CASSQRTAYSYEQYF. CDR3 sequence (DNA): TGTGCCAGCAGCCAACGGACAGCCTACTCCTACGAGCAGTACTTC.

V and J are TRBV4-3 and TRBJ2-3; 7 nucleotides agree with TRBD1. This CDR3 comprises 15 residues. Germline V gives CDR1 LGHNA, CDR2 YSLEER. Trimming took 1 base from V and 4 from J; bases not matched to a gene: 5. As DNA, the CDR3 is TGCGCCAGCAGCCAAGTAAACAGGGGATCAGATACGCAGTATTTT. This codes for CASSQVNRGSDTQYF.

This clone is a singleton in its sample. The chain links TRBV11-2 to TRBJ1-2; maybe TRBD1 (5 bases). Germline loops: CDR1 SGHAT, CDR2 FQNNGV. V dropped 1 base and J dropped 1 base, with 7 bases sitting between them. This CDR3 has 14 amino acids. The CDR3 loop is CASSLGRVNYGYTF. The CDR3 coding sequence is TGTGCCAGCAGCTTAGGCAGGGTTAACTATGGCTACACCTTC.

The CDR3, as DNA: TGTGCCAGCAGCCAGGACGAGGGGGACGGAAGGCAGTTCTTC. It encodes CASSQDEGDGRQFF. This chain connects TRBV7-3 to TRBJ2-1; weak D call: TRBD1 (6 bases). The V gene lost 5 bases and the J gene lost 12 bases, with 20 bases spanning the gap. Germline values: CDR1 SGHTA, CDR2 FQGTGA. The CDR3 extends over 14 amino acids.

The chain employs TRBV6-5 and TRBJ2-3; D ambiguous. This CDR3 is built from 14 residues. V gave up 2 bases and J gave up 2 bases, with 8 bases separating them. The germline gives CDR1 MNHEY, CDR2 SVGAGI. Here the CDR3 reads CASSYVALTDTQYF. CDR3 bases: TGTGCCAGCAGTTACGTAGCACTCACAGATACGCAGTATTTT.

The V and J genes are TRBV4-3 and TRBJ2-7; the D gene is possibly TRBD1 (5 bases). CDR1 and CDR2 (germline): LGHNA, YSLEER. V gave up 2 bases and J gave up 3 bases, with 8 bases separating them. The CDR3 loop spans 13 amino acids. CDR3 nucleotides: TGCGCCAGCAGCCAACGAAGGGGCTACGAGCAGTACTTC. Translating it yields CASSQRRGYEQYF.

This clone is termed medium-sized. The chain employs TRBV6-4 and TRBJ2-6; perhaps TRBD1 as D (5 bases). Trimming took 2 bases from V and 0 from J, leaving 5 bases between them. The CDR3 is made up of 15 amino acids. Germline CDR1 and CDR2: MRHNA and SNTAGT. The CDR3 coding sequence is TGTGCCAGCAGTGACGACAGCTCTGGGGCCAACGTCCTGACTTTC. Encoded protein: CASSDDSSGANVLTF.